A selection of T cell receptor beta chains follows, all from one sample in a study of cytomegalovirus exposure and HLA in healthy donors. Method: immunoSEQ multiplex PCR; TCRdb's copy keeps in-frame clones and lacks some. Recorded for this sample: tens of thousands of clones. The sequencing sample was made of PBMCs. The origin of the receptors is a woman between 55 and 75 years old in good health and CMV-seronegative. The conserved cysteine and the conserved F or W are not part of the CDR3 here.

TRBV18 ASSPGTGGTSGNTIY
TRBV28 ASRALRLAAYEQY
TRBV4-2 ASSQDGGLANTGELF
TRBV4-1 ASSQDFRSGNTIY
TRBV5-4 ASSPNAGGAGNTIY
TRBV2 ASRGQGPNQPQH
TRBV28 ASSMTGGNGYT
TRBV5-6 ASTATGTGAHEQY
TRBV18 ASSPSQNYEQY
TRBV7-6 ASSLATGGQQY
TRBV28 ASSLSGQGNSPLH
TRBV28 ASSAPNLNNEQF
TRBV7-6 ASSSEGVRRINEQF
TRBV9 ASSTTSGEWDTQY
TRBV6-4 ASGQTGDTGELF
TRBV27 ASSHYRQGGTEAF
TRBV5-8 ASSLDPGGGPPYEQY